The 28 T cell receptor beta chains in this list originate from one sample, sequenced in a study of regulatory T cells in long-lasting Graves disease. The time point was: newly diagnosed GD, antithyroid drugs for less than 3 months. Isolated PBMC RNA provided the starting material for the TCR library. The TCR beta library used iRepertoire HTBI primers with Arm-PCR amplification of CDR3. TCRdb fed the multiplex PCR reads into MiXCR, producing one record per CDR3 protein. The data contain a few hundred thousand distinct CDR3 sequences, 16% of them seen just once; the ten biggest clones take up approximately 30%. These same data were also listed under a study on T cells in Graves' hyperthyroidism and ophthalmopathy.

The material was peripheral blood mononuclear cells (PBMCs), obtained at new diagnosis, from a patient treated with antithyroid drugs. The source is a man aged 35 to 55 with Graves disease.

This clonotype occurred many times. Here the CDR3 DNA reads TGTGCCAGCAGTTACTCCCCAGGGGCCGCAGGGGAGCTGTTTTTT. Residues: CASSYSPGAAGELFF. The gene calls are TRBV6-5 and TRBJ2-2; D possibly corresponds to TRBD1 (6 bases). Trimming removed 0 bases at V and 8 bases at J, with 13 bases between. The CDR3 runs to 15 residues. Germline V CDR1 and CDR2: MNHEY, SVGAGI.

This clonotype was counted at least ten times. The chain recombines TRBV25-1 with TRBJ2-1; D tentatively fits TRBD1 or TRBD2 (6 bases each). The V gene's germline CDR1 is MGHDK and CDR2 SYGVNS. Trimming left V 5 bases short and J 2 bases short, with 10 bases between. The CDR3 has 14 amino acids. The CDR3 nucleotides read TGTGCCAGCAGTCCCGGGGGCACCTACAATGAGCAGTTCTTC. Amino acid sequence: CASSPGGTYNEQFF.

This clonotype was seen many times. This rearrangement joins TRBV20-1 to TRBJ2-7; D possibly corresponds to TRBD1 (6 bases). Germline CDR1 is DFQATT and CDR2 is SNEGSKA (reference sequence). Trimming took 6 bases from V and 0 from J, leaving 12 bases between them. The CDR3 has 13 residues. CDR3 amino acids: CSAIRGLSYEQYF. In DNA form, the CDR3 reads TGCAGTGCCATCAGGGGCCTCTCCTACGAGCAGTACTTC.

This clonotype appeared many times. The chain joins TRBV6-2 or TRBV6-3 to TRBJ2-1, with D perhaps matching TRBD2 (6 bases). V lost 5 bases and J lost 8, with 31 bases in between. From germline, CDR1 is MNHEY and CDR2 SVGEGT. The CDR3 has 19 amino acids. In DNA, the CDR3 is TGTGCCAGCAGTGAACAAGAAAGGGACTGGTGGGAAAGTTGGCATGAGCAGTTCTTC. It yields the protein CASSEQERDWWESWHEQFF.

This clonotype was picked up many times. The genes are TRBV3-1 and TRBJ2-7; no clear D. Trimming stripped 2 bases from V and 1 base from J, with 12 bases between. Germline assignment: CDR1 LGHDT and CDR2 YNNKEL (reference sequence). This CDR3 is 15 amino acids long. This CDR3 reads CASSQNFRSSYEQYF. The CDR3 region has the DNA TGTGCCAGCAGCCAAAATTTTCGGAGTTCCTACGAGCAGTACTTC.

The gene calls are TRBV4-2 and TRBJ2-7, with 9 bases aligning to TRBD2. The V segment lost 4 bases and the J segment 3 bases; nucleotides outside the gene matches: 7. The CDR3 is 15 residues long. The germline gives CDR1 LGHNA, CDR2 YNFKEQ. This CDR3 is CASSPVAGAIYEQYF. The CDR3 DNA reads as TGTGCCAGCAGCCCGGTAGCGGGGGCCATCTACGAGCAGTACTTC.

This clonotype was observed a handful of times. This chain joins TRBV24-1 and TRBJ2-2; D is unresolved. Per germline, CDR1 KGHDR and CDR2 SFDVKD. This CDR3 contains 13 residues. V gave up 3 bases and J gave up 2 bases, with 3 bases separating them. The CDR3 nucleotides read TGTGCCACCAGTGATCCAAACACCGGGGAGCTGTTTTTT. This gives the protein CATSDPNTGELFF.

This clonotype was observed a handful of times. The rearrangement joins TRBV20-1 to TRBJ1-2; the D gene is possibly TRBD1 (5 bases). The CDR3 runs to 13 residues. The germline gives CDR1 DFQATT, CDR2 SNEGSKA (reference sequence). V was pared by 4 bases and J by 2 bases, with 11 bases between. The CDR3 DNA follows: TGCAGTGCTAACCGGCAGGGAAACTATGGCTACACCTTC. It encodes CSANRQGNYGYTF.

This clonotype was detected only a few times. The CDR3 region has the DNA TGTGCCAGCAGCCAAGATATTTGGCGGAACCAGTACTTC. Translating it yields CASSQDIWRNQYF. This sequence joins TRBV14 and TRBJ2-5; no clear D. The length of the CDR3 is 13 residues. Germline CDR1 SGHDN, CDR2 FVKESK. V gave up 0 bases and J gave up 10 bases, with 12 bases separating them.

There are many counts of this clonotype. V is TRBV9 and J is TRBJ2-7, with no clear D. The V end was cut by 0 bases, the J end by 4 bases, with 11 bases between. There are 14 residues in the CDR3. Germline V gives CDR1 SGDLS, CDR2 YYNGEE. The CDR3 here is CASSVDAQTYEQYF. The CDR3 DNA follows: TGTGCCAGCAGCGTAGATGCCCAAACTTACGAGCAGTACTTC.

There are many counts of this clonotype. The chain combines TRBV30 with TRBJ2-5; the D is unclear. Per germline, CDR1 GTSNPN and CDR2 SVGIG (reference sequence). The CDR3 is 12 amino acids. V lost 5 bases to trimming and J lost 5 bases, with 12 bases between them. The CDR3 region is CAWGPGQETQYF. For the CDR3, the DNA is TGTGCCTGGGGCCCCGGGCAGGAGACCCAGTACTTC.

This clonotype was seen many times. The genes are TRBV28 and TRBJ1-2; D uncertain. The CDR3 has 14 amino acids. Trimming stripped 2 bases from V and 2 bases from J, with 9 bases between. Germline V lookup: CDR1 MDHEN, CDR2 SYDVKM. This CDR3 reads CASSLDGVNYGYTF. CDR3 nucleotides: TGTGCCAGCAGTTTAGACGGAGTAAACTATGGCTACACCTTC.

Many counts were recorded for this clonotype. V and J are TRBV5-6 and TRBJ2-7, with D possibly being TRBD1 (5 bases). This CDR3 is 14 amino acids long. The V end lost 0 bases, the J end lost 2 bases, and 9 bases lay between the germline ends. Germline loops: CDR1 SGHDT, CDR2 YYEEEE. CDR3 nucleotides: TGTGCCAGCAGCTTGGTACAGGAACCCTACGAGCAGTACTTC. Protein sequence: CASSLVQEPYEQYF.

This clonotype was found many times. This chain uses TRBV11-2 with TRBJ2-4; D call uncertain. CDR1 is SGHAT and CDR2 is FQNNGV in the germline V gene. This CDR3 has 16 amino acids. Trimming shortened V by 5 bases and J by 6 bases, and 20 bases separated the two germline ends. The CDR3 sequence: CASSHISWAERNIQYF. The CDR3 DNA reads TGTGCCAGCAGCCACATTTCGTGGGCGGAAAGAAACATTCAGTACTTC.

This clonotype was counted ten times or more. V and J are TRBV7-9 and TRBJ2-1; the match to TRBD2 covers 14 bases. This CDR3 region has 15 residues. Per the germline V gene, CDR1 is SEHNR and CDR2 is FQNEAQ (reference sequence). The V and J ends lost 4 bases and 8 bases, in that order; junction bases with no gene match: 4. For the CDR3, the DNA is TGTGCCAGCAGCTCCGGGACTAGCGGGGGATATGAGCAGTTCTTC. It translates to CASSSGTSGGYEQFF.

This clonotype was recorded many times. The CDR3 nucleotides are TGTGCCAGCAGTTTTCGTGGTGGCATGAACACTGAAGCTTTCTTT. Residues: CASSFRGGMNTEAFF. The genes are TRBV27 and TRBJ1-1, with D uncertain. The CDR3 is 15 residues long. From germline, CDR1 is MNHEY and CDR2 SMNVEV (reference sequence). Trimming pared 3 bases from V and 0 bases from J, leaving 11 bases between.

At least ten counts were recorded for this clonotype. CDR3 region: CASSLRAEYEQYF. The CDR3 DNA sequence: TGTGCCAGCAGTTTGAGAGCGGAGTACGAGCAGTACTTC. The V gene is TRBV28, the J gene TRBJ2-7, with D tentatively TRBD2 (5 bases). The ends were cut back, 3 bases at V and 4 bases at J, with 10 bases in the middle. This CDR3 has 13 amino acids. Germline V gene sequence: CDR1 MDHEN, CDR2 SYDVKM.

As to this clonotype: The conserved phenylalanine or tryptophan normally closing the CDR3 is absent here, so this likely arose from a read error. V gene TRBV5-6 combines with J gene TRBJ2-5; D call uncertain. Per germline, CDR1 SGHDT and CDR2 YYEEEE. The CDR3 length is 14 residues. V dropped 0 bases and J dropped 2 bases, with 8 bases sitting between them. CDR3 coding DNA: TGTGCCAGCAGCTTGGTTGCCGCTCAAGAGACCCAGTACCTC. Protein: CASSLVAAQETQYL.

The V and J genes are TRBV19 and TRBJ2-3, with 9 bases lining up with TRBD1. The CDR3 totals 13 residues. Germline CDR1 is LNHDA and CDR2 is SQIVND (reference sequence). The V segment lost 5 bases and the J segment 4 bases; nucleotides outside the gene matches: 1. CDR3 in DNA: TGTGCCAGTAGTCGGACAGGGGCAGATACGCAGTATTTT. Its translation is CASSRTGADTQYF.

This clonotype was recorded at least ten times. This chain uses TRBV7-9 with TRBJ2-5, with D uncertain. This CDR3 is 14 amino acids long. V was clipped by 4 bases and J by 1 base, with 10 bases between them. The germline CDR1 and CDR2 sequences are SEHNR and FQNEAQ (reference sequence). Here the CDR3 DNA reads TGTGCCAGCAGCTCTTCACCCTCCCAAGAGACCCAGTACTTC. Protein: CASSSSPSQETQYF.

In this sample, this clonotype turned up a few times. The chain carries TRBV2 and TRBJ1-2; D remains ambiguous. V was cut by 7 bases and J by 4 bases, with 13 bases left in between. The CDR3 extends over 13 amino acids. CDR1 and CDR2 from the germline V gene are SNHLY and FYNNEI. CDR3 sequence: CASTEGYSYGYTF. The DNA of the CDR3 is TGTGCCAGCACCGAGGGCTATAGCTATGGCTACACCTTC.

This clonotype was counted ten times or more. The chain has TRBV2 and TRBJ1-1; D is undetermined. CDR1 and CDR2 from the germline V gene are SNHLY and FYNNEI. V lost 5 bases and J lost 1, with 11 bases in between. The CDR3 totals 14 residues. The CDR3 spells CASSRRWGNTEAFF. The CDR3 DNA sequence: TGTGCCAGCAGTAGACGTTGGGGGAACACTGAAGCTTTCTTT.

This clonotype was seen repeatedly, ten times or more. The chain employs TRBV7-3 and TRBJ2-1, with TRBD2 matching over 9 bases. V shed 1 base, J shed 4 bases, and the junction held 20 bases outside the gene matches. The CDR3 extends over 21 amino acids. Germline loops: CDR1 SGHTA, CDR2 FQGTGA. The CDR3 DNA reads as TGTGCCAGCAGCTTAATTCCGCGGGCTAGCGGGAACCGATTAGTGTACAATGAGCAGTTCTTC. It yields the protein CASSLIPRASGNRLVYNEQFF.

The table lists this clonotype with a few counts. V and J are TRBV6-1 and TRBJ2-7; TRBD1 matches at 7 bases. Germline-derived CDR1 and CDR2 are MNHNS and SASEGT. The V segment lost 3 bases and the J segment 9 bases; nucleotides outside the gene matches: 5. The CDR3 runs to 12 residues. The CDR3 region is CASSDRGRGQYF. CDR3 nucleotide sequence: TGTGCCAGCAGTGATAGGGGGCGCGGGCAGTACTTC.

This clonotype was seen only a few times. This CDR3 is CSALTTGVYNSPLHF. The CDR3 DNA follows: TGCAGTGCCCTTACTACAGGGGTCTATAATTCACCCCTCCACTTT. The V gene is TRBV20-1, the J gene TRBJ1-6, with 7 nucleotides matching TRBD1. This CDR3 comprises 15 residues. With V trimmed by 6 bases and J by 3 bases, 8 bases remained unmatched. Germline V CDR1 and CDR2: DFQATT, SNEGSKA (reference sequence).

The rearrangement joins TRBV29-1 to TRBJ2-7; no clear D gene. This CDR3 is built from 12 residues. V shed 7 bases and J shed 3 bases, with 13 bases lying between them. Looked up from germline, CDR1 is SQVTM and CDR2 is ANQGSEA. In DNA form, the CDR3 reads TGCAGCGCTGTAGGACCCGGCTACGAGCAGTACTTC. Translation: CSAVGPGYEQYF.

This clonotype was seen repeatedly, ten times or more. This chain joins TRBV20-1 and TRBJ1-1; D not resolved. V dropped 4 bases and J dropped 0 bases, with 12 bases sitting between them. CDR3 length: 14 amino acids. Germline V gene lookup returns CDR1 DFQATT and CDR2 SNEGSKA (reference sequence). The DNA of the CDR3 is TGCAGTGCTACGGTTTCACAGATGAACACTGAAGCTTTCTTT. Protein product: CSATVSQMNTEAFF.

This clonotype appeared a few times. This sequence joins TRBV18 and TRBJ2-7, with TRBD1 as a possible D gene (6 bases). The germline V gene has CDR1 KGHSH and CDR2 LQKENI. V was clipped by 3 bases and J by 3 bases, with 18 bases between them. This CDR3 spans 16 amino acids. In DNA, the CDR3 is TGTGCCAGCTCACCGCCGGACAGTGCCTTTTTCTACGAGCAGTACTTC. This encodes CASSPPDSAFFYEQYF.